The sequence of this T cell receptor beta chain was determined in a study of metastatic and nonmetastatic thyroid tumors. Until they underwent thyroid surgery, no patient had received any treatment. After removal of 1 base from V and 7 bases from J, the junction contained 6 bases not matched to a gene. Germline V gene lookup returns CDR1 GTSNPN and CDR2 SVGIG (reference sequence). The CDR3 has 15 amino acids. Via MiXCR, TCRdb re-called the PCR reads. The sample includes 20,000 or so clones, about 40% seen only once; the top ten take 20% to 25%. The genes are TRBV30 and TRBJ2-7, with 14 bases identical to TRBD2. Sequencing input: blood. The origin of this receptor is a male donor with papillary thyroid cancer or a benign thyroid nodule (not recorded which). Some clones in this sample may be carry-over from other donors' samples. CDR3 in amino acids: CAWSAGLAGGVEQYF. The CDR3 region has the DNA TGTGCCTGGAGTGCCGGACTAGCGGGAGGTGTGGAGCAGTACTTC. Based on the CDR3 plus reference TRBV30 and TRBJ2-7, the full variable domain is SQTIHQWPATLVQPVGSPLSLECTVEGTSNPNLYWYRQAAGRGLQLLFYSVGIGQISSEVPQNLSASRPQDRQFILSSKKLLLSDSGFYLCAWSAGLAGGVEQYFGPGTRLTVT.